These 19 T cell receptor beta chains were all obtained from the same sample, sequenced in a study of T cells in Graves' hyperthyroidism and ophthalmopathy. RNA transcripts provided the source from which TCR beta CDR3 regions were amplified. The HTBI primer set was used in a first-round RT-PCR of the TCR CDR3. MiXCR was run by TCRdb on the multiplex PCR reads, yielding one entry per CDR3 protein. Of 500,000 to 600,000 distinct CDR3 sequences listed, around 46% are singletons. Specimen: peripheral blood or thyroid tissue (not recorded which). All receptors derive from a woman aged 18-29 years with Graves' hyperthyroidism.

This clonotype appeared many times. The chain carries TRBV12-3 or TRBV12-4 and TRBJ1-5; 9 nucleotides align to TRBD1. After removal of 6 bases from V and 3 bases from J, the junction contained 9 bases not matched to a gene. The CDR3 runs to 16 residues. The CDR3 DNA is TGTGCCAGCAGCCCAAATACAGGGGGCCTCAATCAGCCCCAGCATTTT. It yields the protein CASSPNTGGLNQPQHF.

Comment on this clonotype: A read error is likely here: a far larger clone is one base away. The CDR3 sequence is CASSLDGPNAEAFF. CDR3 bases: TGTGCCAGCAGCTTAGACGGGCCGAACGCTGAAGCTTTCTTT. The chain has TRBV7-6 and TRBJ1-1; D ambiguous. The CDR3 consists of 14 residues. Germline V lookup: CDR1 SGHVS, CDR2 FNYEAQ. The full variable domain, with the rest looked up from reference TRBV7-6 and TRBJ1-1, is GAGVSQSPRYKVTKRGQDVALRCDPISGHVSLYWYRQALGQGPEFLTYFNYEAQQDKSGLPNDRFSAERPEGSISTLTIQRTEQRDSAMYRCASSLDGPNAEAFFGQGTRLTVV.

In this sample, this clonotype turned up many times. The chain uses TRBV6-2 or TRBV6-3 and TRBJ1-5; weak D call: TRBD1 (6 bases). In germline, CDR1 is MNHEY, CDR2 SVGEGT. This CDR3 is built from 18 residues. Trimming stripped 0 bases from V and 6 bases from J, with 21 bases between. The CDR3, as DNA: TGTGCCAGCAGTTACTCGAAAGGCGAGACAGGTTTCCGTCAGCCCCAGCATTTT. Translated: CASSYSKGETGFRQPQHF.

In regard to this clonotype: Relative to the germline gene, one junction end is altered; a read error may explain this. The chain combines TRBV5-6 with TRBJ2-6; 9 positions match TRBD2. Looked up from germline, CDR1 is SGHDT and CDR2 is YYEEEE. The CDR3 totals 14 residues. The CDR3 spells CASSLAGGAYVLTF. The CDR3 DNA reads as TGTGCCAGCAGCCTCGCGGGAGGGGCCTACGTCCTGACTTTC.

The chain uses TRBV6-6 and TRBJ2-6, with unresolved D. V was cut by 4 bases and J by 0 bases, with 13 bases left in between. The length of the CDR3 is 17 residues. Germline CDR1 and CDR2: MNHNY and SVGAGI (reference sequence). The CDR3 coding sequence is TGTGCCAGCAGTTCCCCGGGCCTAGACTCTGGGGCCAACGTCCTGACTTTC. This encodes CASSSPGLDSGANVLTF.

This clonotype showed up many times. The rearrangement links TRBV10-3 to TRBJ1-6, with 10 positions matching TRBD1. This CDR3 has 12 amino acids. The J segment lost 8 bases and the V segment lost 10 bases, leaving 2 bases of the junction unmatched. Germline loops: CDR1 ENHRY, CDR2 SYGVKD. CDR3 sequence reads: CATGTGDSPLHF. The CDR3 nucleotides are TGTGCCACCGGGACAGGGGATTCACCCCTCCACTTT.

This clonotype appeared a few times. The chain combines TRBV9 with TRBJ2-1; D gene ambiguous. Trimming pared 0 bases from V and 6 bases from J, leaving 7 bases between. This CDR3 has 13 residues. Germline CDR1 and CDR2: SGDLS and YYNGEE. The CDR3 DNA reads TGTGCCAGCAGCGTAGCCCAGGTCAATGAGCAGTTCTTC. Amino acids: CASSVAQVNEQFF.

Only one count was recorded for this clonotype. An end of the junction differs from the germline gene, which may be a read error. This chain joins TRBV6-5 and TRBJ2-5; 10 nucleotides line up with TRBD2. CDR1 is MNHEY and CDR2 is SVGAGI in the germline V gene. The CDR3 loop spans 13 amino acids. CDR3 protein: CASRLAGVETRYF. The CDR3 DNA reads as TGTGCCAGCAGGCTAGCGGGAGTGGAGACCCGGTACTTC.

V usage is TRBV11-1 and J usage is TRBJ2-6; 9 bases match TRBD1. Unmatched junction bases numbered 11, after V lost 9 bases and J lost 2 bases. CDR3 length: 17 amino acids. The germline V gene has CDR1 SGHAT and CDR2 FQDESV (reference sequence). Here the CDR3 DNA reads TGTGCCAGTGCAATGGGACAGGGCGGAGCTGGGGCCAACGTCCTGACTTTC. Protein sequence: CASAMGQGGAGANVLTF.

This clonotype has ten or more counts. The V and J genes are TRBV9 and TRBJ1-4; D uncertain. The CDR3 spans 17 residues. Trimming pared 0 bases from V and 4 bases from J, leaving 16 bases between. The V gene's germline CDR1 is SGDLS and CDR2 YYNGEE. The CDR3 loop is CASSVDPTPRGNEKLFF. CDR3 sequence (DNA): TGTGCCAGCAGCGTAGATCCGACCCCGCGAGGTAATGAAAAACTGTTTTTT. Full variable domain (remainder filled in from reference TRBV9 and TRBJ1-4): DSGVTQTPKHLITATGQRVTLRCSPRSGDLSVYWYQQSLDQGLQFLIQYYNGEERAKGNILERFSAQQFPDLHSELNLSSLELGDSALYFCASSVDPTPRGNEKLFFGSGTQLSVL.

The gene calls are TRBV7-2 and TRBJ2-7, with 9 bases fitting TRBD1. J lost 7 bases, V lost 5 bases, and 12 bases had no gene match. The length of the CDR3 is 15 residues. Germline V gives CDR1 SGHTA, CDR2 FQGNSA. CDR3 loop: CASSQGGTGNNEQYF. As DNA, the CDR3 is TGTGCCAGCAGCCAGGGCGGGACAGGGAACAATGAGCAGTACTTC.

This clonotype appeared a few times. V and J are TRBV6-6 and TRBJ2-5; weak D call: TRBD1 (5 bases). The CDR3 is 16 amino acids. Deletions cut 4 bases from V and 0 bases from J, with 15 bases between. Germline CDR1 MNHNY, CDR2 SVGAGI (reference sequence). The CDR3, as DNA: TGTGCCAGCAGTTTTGGTCCTAGGGGAAACCAAGAGACCCAGTACTTC. Translated: CASSFGPRGNQETQYF.

In its sample, this clonotype was seen many times. V is TRBV7-9 and J is TRBJ1-1; tentative D call: TRBD1 (5 bases). Germline V gene lookup returns CDR1 SEHNR and CDR2 FQNEAQ (reference sequence). Trimming stripped 5 bases from V and 3 bases from J, with 7 bases between. The CDR3 length is 12 residues. CDR3 coding DNA: TGTGCCAGCAGCCAGACAGACACTGAAGCTTTCTTT. Translation: CASSQTDTEAFF.

Details on this clonotype: One end of the junction fails to match germline, which may point to a read error. This chain joins TRBV10-3 and TRBJ2-6; D is undetermined. Germline CDR1 reads ENHRY; CDR2 reads SYGVKD. CDR3 length equals 12 residues. The CDR3 reads CAISERYDTEAF. CDR3 DNA: TGTGCCATCAGTGAGAGGTATGACACTGAAGCTTTC.

A single count supports this clonotype. The V call is TRBV24-1, the J call TRBJ1-5, with a weak D call TRBD1 (6 bases). CDR3 length: 15 amino acids. Germline CDR1 KGHDR, CDR2 SFDVKD. Trimming removed 3 bases at V and 3 bases at J, with 11 bases between. The CDR3 loop reads CATSDHAGANQPQHF. CDR3 sequence (DNA): TGTGCCACCAGTGATCACGCAGGGGCCAATCAGCCCCAGCATTTT.

This chain connects TRBV10-3 to TRBJ2-7, with 10 bases lining up with TRBD2. The germline gives CDR1 ENHRY, CDR2 SYGVKD. The CDR3 spans 14 residues. The V segment lost 2 bases and the J segment 3 bases; nucleotides outside the gene matches: 1. This CDR3 is CAISETSGNYEQYF. As DNA, the CDR3 is TGTGCCATCAGTGAGACTAGCGGGAACTACGAGCAGTACTTC.

This clonotype appeared many times. The rearrangement joins TRBV29-1 to TRBJ2-5; D may be TRBD1 (5 bases). The germline V gene has CDR1 SQVTM and CDR2 ANQGSEA. CDR3 length equals 12 residues. V was cut by 7 bases and J by 1 base, with 10 bases left in between. In nucleotides, the CDR3 is TGCAGCGGGGCTAGGGGCCAAGAGACCCAGTACTTC. Protein sequence: CSGARGQETQYF.

This clonotype was picked up many times. DNA for the CDR3: TGTGCCAGCAGTGAAGCGATGGACGCCTACGAGCAGTACTTC. Translation: CASSEAMDAYEQYF. This chain links TRBV2 with TRBJ2-7; D uncertain. Germline V lookup: CDR1 SNHLY, CDR2 FYNNEI. Trimming removed 0 bases at V and 2 bases at J, with 8 bases between. The CDR3 length is 14 residues. Combining the CDR3 with reference TRBV2 and TRBJ2-7 gives the whole variable domain EPEVTQTPSHQVTQMGQEVILRCVPISNHLYFYWYRQILGQKVEFLVSFYNNEISEKSEIFDDQFSVERPDGSNFTLKIRSTKLEDSAMYFCASSEAMDAYEQYFGPGTRLTVT.

The V gene is TRBV20-1, the J gene TRBJ2-3; D may correspond to TRBD1 or TRBD2 (5 bases each). The CDR3 loop spans 13 amino acids. Germline V gene lookup returns CDR1 DFQATT and CDR2 SNEGSKA (reference sequence). The CDR3 is CTAGARRTDTQYF. The CDR3 region has the DNA TGCACTGCCGGGGCTAGGCGCACAGATACGCAGTATTTT.